The 19 T cell receptor beta chains below all came from one sample that was sequenced in a study of regulatory T cells in long-lasting Graves disease. Libraries of TCR beta came from iRepertoire HTBI primers plus Arm-PCR of CDR3 regions. From the multiplex PCR reads, TCRdb called clonotypes with MiXCR, one entry per CDR3 protein. The table records 600,000 to 650,000 distinct CDR3 sequences, around 15% of them present only once. Specified time point: newly diagnosed GD, antithyroid drugs for less than 3 months. Following extraction of RNA from PBMCs, that RNA was used to make the TCR library. The sample was also reused in another study, on T cells in Graves' hyperthyroidism and ophthalmopathy.

Here the sequenced sample was peripheral blood mononuclear cells (PBMCs), taken at new diagnosis, from a patient treated with antithyroid drugs. The source of these receptors is a woman aged 25 to 39 with Graves disease.

V gene TRBV5-5 combines with J gene TRBJ1-6; D is unclear. The CDR3 has 12 residues. Germline values: CDR1 SGHKS, CDR2 YYEKEE (reference sequence). Trimming removed 1 base from V and 9 bases from J, with 5 bases in between. The CDR3 nucleotides are TGTGCCAGCAGCTTGAATGTTTCACCCCTCCACTTT. It translates to CASSLNVSPLHF.

The gene calls are TRBV7-8 and TRBJ1-2; tentative D call: TRBD1 (6 bases). The V gene lost 3 bases and the J gene lost 6 bases, with 8 bases spanning the gap. The CDR3 totals 12 residues. The germline gives CDR1 SGHVS, CDR2 FQNEAQ. CDR3 in DNA: TGTGCCAGCAGCTTTTCAGGGGATGGCTACACCTTC. This translates into CASSFSGDGYTF.

This clonotype came up a few times. This chain uses TRBV19 with TRBJ1-5, with TRBD1 as a possible D gene (5 bases). The CDR3 covers 15 residues. The V end was cut by 6 bases, the J end by 3 bases, with 15 bases between. Germline-derived CDR1 and CDR2 are LNHDA and SQIVND (reference sequence). CDR3 loop: CASRRGREDNQPQHF. The CDR3 nucleotides read TGTGCCAGTAGGAGGGGTAGGGAGGACAATCAGCCCCAGCATTTT.

To note about this clonotype: This may stem from a read error, because a much larger clone lies one nucleotide away. The chain carries TRBV6-2 or TRBV6-3 and TRBJ2-4; D is uncertain. The CDR3 totals 15 residues. The germline CDR1 and CDR2 sequences are MNHEY and SVGEGT. For the CDR3, the DNA is TGTGCCGGCAGTTATTCGTTTTTAGCCAAAAACATTCAGTACTTC. Translating gives CAGSYSFLAKNIQYF.

This clonotype was seen ten or more times. The J gene is TRBJ1-5, the V gene TRBV20-1; D is unresolved. From germline, CDR1 is DFQATT and CDR2 SNEGSKA (reference sequence). The V end was cut by 6 bases, the J end by 2 bases, with 17 bases between. The CDR3 totals 15 residues. The CDR3 protein is CSAWTPRFGNQPQHF. CDR3 DNA sequence: TGCAGTGCATGGACCCCGCGGTTTGGCAATCAGCCCCAGCATTTT.

This clonotype occurred a few times. This chain uses TRBV20-1 with TRBJ1-5, with a weak D call TRBD1 (6 bases). With 7 bases removed from V and 2 bases from J, the gap between germline ends came to 18 bases. Germline CDR1 DFQATT, CDR2 SNEGSKA (reference sequence). This CDR3 region has 15 residues. Here the CDR3 DNA reads TGCAGTGGGAAAGAGGGGGGGACGGGCAATCAGCCCCAGCATTTT. Its protein is CSGKEGGTGNQPQHF.

V is TRBV28 and J is TRBJ1-4, with TRBD1 as a possible D gene (6 bases). V was pared by 1 base and J by 10 bases, with 25 bases between. The CDR3 consists of 18 residues. CDR1 and CDR2 (germline): MDHEN, SYDVKM. DNA of the CDR3: TGTGCCAGCAGTTTATACCAGAGGGGGGGGTCCCTTCTCGGAAAACTGTTTTTT. Residues: CASSLYQRGGSLLGKLFF. Complete variable domain (other parts from reference TRBV28 and TRBJ1-4): DVKVTQSSRYLVKRTGEKVFLECVQDMDHENMFWYRQDPGLGLRLIYFSYDVKMKEKGDIPEGYSVSREKKERFSLILESASTNQTSMYLCASSLYQRGGSLLGKLFFGSGTQLSVL.

This clonotype was detected a few times. J is TRBJ2-7 and V is TRBV28; 9 bases align to TRBD2. This CDR3 region has 15 residues. The germline V gene has CDR1 MDHEN and CDR2 SYDVKM. Germline trimming cut 6 bases from V and 5 bases from J; bases unmatched to any gene: 11. The CDR3 region has the DNA TGTGCCAGCAGAGTGACTAGCGGACCTCCCAACGAGCAGTACTTC. Protein product: CASRVTSGPPNEQYF.

V usage is TRBV3-1 and J usage is TRBJ2-7; D is perhaps TRBD1 (5 bases). Germline V gives CDR1 LGHDT, CDR2 YNNKEL (reference sequence). Deletions cut 1 base from V and 2 bases from J, with 12 bases between. The CDR3 length is 15 residues. The CDR3 region has the DNA TGTGCCAGCAGCCAAGGGTCAGGGCTACCCTACGAGCAGTACTTC. Translated, it gives CASSQGSGLPYEQYF.

This chain joins TRBV20-1 and TRBJ1-1; 9 nucleotides match TRBD1. CDR3 size: 14 residues. Germline CDR1 and CDR2: DFQATT and SNEGSKA (reference sequence). Losses at the gene ends were 2 bases for V and 8 bases for J; bases not matched to a gene: 9. The CDR3 DNA is TGCAGTGCTAGATCCGGGACAGGGACTTTGGAAGCTTTCTTT. Protein product: CSARSGTGTLEAFF.

The rearrangement links TRBV30 to TRBJ1-1; unclear D gene. The CDR3 length is 13 residues. Germline V lookup: CDR1 GTSNPN, CDR2 SVGIG (reference sequence). Between the trimmed V and J ends, which lost 0 bases and 2 bases, there was a span of 7 bases. CDR3 nucleotide sequence: TGTGCCTGGAGTGTGGATGATAACACTGAAGCTTTCTTT. This gives the protein CAWSVDDNTEAFF.

Ten or more counts support this clonotype. The chain carries TRBV6-1 and TRBJ1-5, with D unclear. V lost 4 bases and J lost 3, with 7 bases in between. This CDR3 is built from 13 residues. Germline values: CDR1 MNHNS, CDR2 SASEGT. CDR3 protein: CASSVEHNQPQHF. As DNA, the CDR3 is TGTGCCAGCAGTGTTGAGCACAATCAGCCCCAGCATTTT.

On this clonotype: Possible read error: a much larger clone is one base away. CDR3 region: CASSLFRDGTYEQYF. CDR3 sequence (DNA): TGTGCCAGCAGCTTATTCAGGGACGGGACCTACGAGCAGTACTTC. V usage is TRBV7-8 and J usage is TRBJ2-7; D tentatively fits TRBD1 or TRBD2 (5 bases each). V gave up 2 bases and J gave up 2 bases, with 13 bases separating them. The CDR3 is made up of 15 amino acids. Germline CDR1 SGHVS, CDR2 FQNEAQ.

This chain links TRBV20-1 with TRBJ1-1; D not resolved. CDR1 and CDR2 from the germline V gene are DFQATT and SNEGSKA (reference sequence). With 0 bases removed from V and 4 bases from J, the gap between germline ends came to 12 bases. CDR3 size: 14 residues. The DNA of the CDR3 is TGCAGTGCTAGAGATTTGGGTTTCGGCACTGAAGCTTTCTTT. Amino acid sequence: CSARDLGFGTEAFF.

This clonotype was seen more than once but under ten times. This chain links TRBV30 with TRBJ2-3; D remains ambiguous. The CDR3 runs to 11 residues. V shed 2 bases and J shed 2 bases, with 2 bases lying between them. The germline V gene has CDR1 GTSNPN and CDR2 SVGIG (reference sequence). CDR3 amino acids: CAWSFTDTQYF. In nucleotides, the CDR3 is TGTGCCTGGAGTTTCACAGATACGCAGTATTTT.

The chain couples TRBV10-3 to TRBJ2-1; D is undetermined. This CDR3 is built from 12 residues. Germline assignment: CDR1 ENHRY and CDR2 SYGVKD. Trimming shortened V by 4 bases and J by 9 bases, and 10 bases separated the two germline ends. The CDR3 nucleotides are TGTGCCATCAGTGGTACCAGCCGTGAGCAGTTCTTC. Protein product: CAISGTSREQFF.

In this sample, this clonotype turned up many times. The V and J genes are TRBV15 and TRBJ2-4; 9 nucleotides line up with TRBD2. After removal of 0 bases from V and 12 bases from J, the junction contained 12 bases not matched to a gene. This CDR3 contains 16 residues. Germline loops: CDR1 LNHNV, CDR2 YYDKDF (reference sequence). Here the CDR3 reads CATSRDRSSGANPQYF. The CDR3 DNA follows: TGTGCCACCAGCAGAGATCGGTCTAGCGGGGCCAACCCTCAGTACTTC. The full variable domain, rest sourced from reference TRBV15 and TRBJ2-4, is DAMVIQNPRYQVTQFGKPVTLSCSQTLNHNVMYWYQQKSSQAPKLLFHYYDKDFNNEADTPDNFQSRRPNTSFCFLDIRSPGLGDTAMYLCATSRDRSSGANPQYFGAGTRLSVL.

The chain combines TRBV6-1 with TRBJ2-2; 11 bases map to TRBD1. Germline V gene sequence: CDR1 MNHNS, CDR2 SASEGT. The V and J ends lost 6 bases and 7 bases, in that order; junction bases with no gene match: 7. The CDR3 loop spans 15 amino acids. DNA of the CDR3: TGTGCCAGCAGCCCGGACAGGGGGCAGGACGGGGAGCTGTTTTTT. The encoded protein is CASSPDRGQDGELFF.

This clonotype was detected only a few times. The gene calls are TRBV30 and TRBJ2-4, with D possibly TRBD2 on 5 matching bases. The ends were cut back, 2 bases at V and 0 bases at J, with 14 bases in the middle. CDR3 length: 16 residues. CDR1 is GTSNPN and CDR2 is SVGIG in the germline V gene (reference sequence). CDR3 sequence: CAWSMDRAAAKNIQYF. In nucleotides, the CDR3 is TGTGCCTGGAGTATGGATCGAGCGGCAGCCAAAAACATTCAGTACTTC.